A single sample is the source of the 16 T cell receptor beta chains below, sequenced in a study of blood T cell repertoires in COVID-19. Produced via immunoSEQ multiplex PCR; TCRdb's table is partial and in-frame only. Among more than 300,000 clones listed, approximately 82% were seen once. Sequences were obtained from peripheral blood. The receptors were sampled from a woman aged 45-65 years with acute or convalescent COVID-19.

The CDR3 loop reads CAWRAPPQGSGKAFF. Written as DNA, the CDR3 is TGTGCCTGGAGGGCACCCCCGCAGGGGAGTGGAAAAGCTTTCTTT. This rearrangement joins TRBV30 to TRBJ1-1; perhaps TRBD1 as D (6 bases). Trimming shortened V by 3 bases and J by 9 bases, and 23 bases separated the two germline ends. The CDR3 totals 15 residues. Germline V CDR1 and CDR2: GTSNPN, SVGIG (reference sequence).

A single count supports this clone. V and J are TRBV5-1 and TRBJ2-1, with 7 nucleotides matching TRBD1. V lost 3 bases to trimming and J lost 4 bases; unmatched junction nucleotides: 4. This CDR3 has 14 residues. Germline values: CDR1 SGHRS, CDR2 YFSETQ. The CDR3 DNA follows: TGCGCCAGCAGCTGGACAGGCGGATACAATGAGCAGTTCTTC. Its protein product is CASSWTGGYNEQFF.

This clone turned up a few times. The J gene is TRBJ1-1, the V gene TRBV4-1, with D possibly being TRBD1 (6 bases). CDR1 is MGHRA and CDR2 is YSYEKL in the germline V gene. V was clipped by 0 bases and J by 0 bases, with 11 bases between them. This CDR3 has 16 amino acids. The CDR3 here is CASSQEAGQMNTEAFF. In DNA, the CDR3 is TGCGCCAGCAGCCAAGAGGCTGGACAGATGAACACTGAAGCTTTCTTT.

This clone has just one count. V gene TRBV2 combines with J gene TRBJ1-2; D gene unclear. The V end was cut by 9 bases, the J end by 2 bases, with 10 bases between. The V gene's germline CDR1 is SNHLY and CDR2 FYNNEI. CDR3 size: 12 residues. The CDR3 coding sequence is TGTGCCAGTGGACGGGAAAACTATGGCTACACCTTC. Translation gives CASGRENYGYTF.

This clone was detected once. The rearrangement links TRBV3-1 (or the pseudogene TRBV3-2) to TRBJ1-3, with a tentative D call TRBD1 (5 bases). CDR3 length: 18 residues. Trimming stripped 2 bases from V and 0 bases from J, with 17 bases between. The germline gives CDR1 LGHDT, CDR2 YNNKEL (reference sequence). CDR3 bases: TGTGCCAGCAGCCAACATGGGGCGCCAGGCCTCTCTGGAAACACCATATATTTT. Translating it yields CASSQHGAPGLSGNTIYF.

The V gene is TRBV6-2 or TRBV6-3, the J gene TRBJ2-5, with D perhaps matching TRBD2 (6 bases). Trimming removed 0 bases at V and 1 base at J, with 12 bases between. Germline V gene data show CDR1 as MNHEY and CDR2 as SVGEGT. CDR3 size: 16 residues. CDR3: CASSYSFSGLQETQYF. The DNA for the CDR3 is TGTGCCAGCAGTTACTCGTTCAGCGGGCTCCAAGAGACCCAGTACTTC.

The chain is built from TRBV9 and TRBJ2-7; 11 bases are a match to TRBD2. The assigned J gene may be wrong: the sequence end matches TRBJ2-1 better. CDR3 size: 17 residues. The germline gives CDR1 SGDLS, CDR2 YYNGEE. This CDR3 reads CASSVDVAGGLYNEQFF. CDR3 in DNA: TGTGCCAGCAGCGTAGATGTAGCGGGAGGGCTGTACAATGAGCAGTTCTTC.

This clone was picked up one time. The chain uses TRBV6-7 and TRBJ1-5; D is ambiguous. TRBV6-7 is sorted into the ORF group, with uncertain function. The CDR3 extends over 15 amino acids. V was clipped by 0 bases and J by 5 bases, with 11 bases between them. The CDR3 is CASSYSPEEHQPQHF. The CDR3 DNA sequence: TGTGCCAGCAGTTACTCACCCGAGGAGCATCAGCCCCAGCATTTT.

The chain joins TRBV30 to TRBJ2-1, with TRBD1 as a possible D gene (6 bases). The CDR3 totals 17 residues. Germline V CDR1 and CDR2: GTSNPN, SVGIG (reference sequence). Trimming removed 8 bases from V and 0 bases from J, with 23 bases in between. CDR3 sequence reads: CAGTHQGWGSSYNEQFF. The CDR3 DNA is TGTGCCGGCACCCACCAGGGGTGGGGGAGCTCCTACAATGAGCAGTTCTTC.

This clone was found once. The chain has TRBV7-2 and TRBJ2-5; a possible D gene is TRBD1 (6 bases). This CDR3 has 14 residues. Germline V gene sequence: CDR1 SGHTA, CDR2 FQGNSA. The germline V and J ends were trimmed by 1 base and 5 bases, with 11 bases remaining between them. The CDR3 DNA reads as TGTGCCAGCAGCTTAGGGACAGCCGGGGAGACCCAGTACTTC. Translation gives CASSLGTAGETQYF.

This chain joins TRBV5-1 and TRBJ2-5; D perhaps matches TRBD2 (6 bases). Germline CDR1 SGHRS, CDR2 YFSETQ. V lost 3 bases and J 5 bases, leaving 11 bases between the germline ends. The length of the CDR3 is 13 residues. The CDR3 is CASSWQAGETQYF. The CDR3 bases are TGCGCCAGCAGCTGGCAGGCGGGGGAGACCCAGTACTTC.

This CDR3 is CASSYLTGEGYTF. CDR3 nucleotides: TGCGCCAGCAGCTACTTAACAGGGGAAGGCTACACCTTC. The gene calls are TRBV5-1 and TRBJ1-2; 7 nucleotides agree with TRBD1. The CDR3 is made up of 13 amino acids. Germline V CDR1 and CDR2: SGHRS, YFSETQ. The V and J ends lost 3 bases and 8 bases, in that order; junction bases with no gene match: 7.

The chain uses TRBV27 and TRBJ1-1; D possibly corresponds to TRBD1 (6 bases). The V end was cut by 6 bases, the J end by 4 bases, with 12 bases between. The CDR3 length is 13 residues. CDR1 and CDR2 from the germline V gene are MNHEY and SMNVEV (reference sequence). CDR3 in amino acids: CASRTKGGTEAFF. CDR3 DNA sequence: TGTGCCAGCAGAACCAAAGGGGGCACTGAAGCTTTCTTT.

The CDR3 reads CASRGQSYNEQFF. CDR3 nucleotides: TGTGCCAGCCGGGGACAGAGCTACAATGAGCAGTTCTTC. The chain has TRBV2 and TRBJ2-1; 7 bases are a match to TRBD1. The CDR3 contains 13 residues. Germline CDR1 reads SNHLY; CDR2 reads FYNNEI. The V and J ends lost 8 bases and 3 bases, in that order; junction bases with no gene match: 4.

The chain recombines TRBV12-3 or TRBV12-4 with TRBJ1-2; 9 bases agree with TRBD1. The CDR3 spans 13 residues. J lost 6 bases, V lost 6 bases, and 5 bases had no gene match. As DNA, the CDR3 is TGTGCCAGCAGGGTGACAGGGGGAGATGGCTACACCTTC. Protein: CASRVTGGDGYTF.

The CDR3 region has the DNA TGTGCCAGTAGTATCGGTCGCCCCTCGGATACGCAGTATTTT. It encodes CASSIGRPSDTQYF. The chain has TRBV19 and TRBJ2-3; D is undetermined. Germline CDR1 LNHDA, CDR2 SQIVND (reference sequence). The V and J ends lost 3 bases and 6 bases respectively, with 13 bases between them. The CDR3 is 14 amino acids.